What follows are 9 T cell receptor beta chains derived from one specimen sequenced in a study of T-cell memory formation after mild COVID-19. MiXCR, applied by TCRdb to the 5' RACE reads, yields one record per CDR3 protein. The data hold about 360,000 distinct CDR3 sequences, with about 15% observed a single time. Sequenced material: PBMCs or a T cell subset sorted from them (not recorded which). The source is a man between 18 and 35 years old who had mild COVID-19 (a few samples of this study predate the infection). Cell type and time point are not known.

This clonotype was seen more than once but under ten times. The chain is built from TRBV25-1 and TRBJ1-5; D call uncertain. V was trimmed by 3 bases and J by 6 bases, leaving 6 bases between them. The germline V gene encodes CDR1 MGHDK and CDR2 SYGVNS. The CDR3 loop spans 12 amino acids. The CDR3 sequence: CASSDWGQPQHF. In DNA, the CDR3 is TGTGCCAGCAGTGACTGGGGTCAGCCCCAGCATTTT.

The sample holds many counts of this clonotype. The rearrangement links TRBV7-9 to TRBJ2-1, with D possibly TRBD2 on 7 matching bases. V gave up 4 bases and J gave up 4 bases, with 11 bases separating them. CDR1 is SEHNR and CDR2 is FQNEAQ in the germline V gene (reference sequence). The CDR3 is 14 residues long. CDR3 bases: TGTGCCAGCAGCTGGGGGGGCCAGTACAATGAGCAGTTCTTC. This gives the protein CASSWGGQYNEQFF. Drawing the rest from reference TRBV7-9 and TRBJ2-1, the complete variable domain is DTGVSQNPRHKITKRGQNVTFRCDPISEHNRLYWYRQTLGQGPEFLTYFQNEAQLEKSRLLSDRFSAERPKGSFSTLEIQRTEQGDSAMYLCASSWGGQYNEQFFGPGTRLTVL.

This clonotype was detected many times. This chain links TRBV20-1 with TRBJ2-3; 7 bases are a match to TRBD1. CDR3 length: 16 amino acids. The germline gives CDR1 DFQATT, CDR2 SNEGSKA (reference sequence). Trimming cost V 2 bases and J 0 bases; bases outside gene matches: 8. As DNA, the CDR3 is TGCAGTGCTAGACCTTACGGACAGGAAAGCACAGATACGCAGTATTTT. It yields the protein CSARPYGQESTDTQYF.

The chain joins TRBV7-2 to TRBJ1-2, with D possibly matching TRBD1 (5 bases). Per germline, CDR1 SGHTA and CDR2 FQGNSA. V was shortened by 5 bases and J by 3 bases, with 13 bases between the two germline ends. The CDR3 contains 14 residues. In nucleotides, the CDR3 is TGTGCCAGCAGCCAAAATAGGGGAGACTATGGCTACACCTTC. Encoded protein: CASSQNRGDYGYTF.

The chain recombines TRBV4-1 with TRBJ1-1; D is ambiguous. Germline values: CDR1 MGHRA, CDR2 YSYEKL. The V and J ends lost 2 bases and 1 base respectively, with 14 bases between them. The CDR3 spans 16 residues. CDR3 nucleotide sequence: TGCGCCAGCAGCCAATTGGGGAGGTCGCGGAACACTGAAGCTTTCTTT. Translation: CASSQLGRSRNTEAFF.

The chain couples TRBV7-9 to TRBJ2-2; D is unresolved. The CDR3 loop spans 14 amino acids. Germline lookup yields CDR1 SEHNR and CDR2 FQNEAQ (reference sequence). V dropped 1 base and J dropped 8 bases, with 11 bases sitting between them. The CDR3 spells CASSLEYYPGELFF. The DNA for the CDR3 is TGTGCCAGCAGCTTAGAGTACTACCCTGGGGAGCTGTTTTTT.

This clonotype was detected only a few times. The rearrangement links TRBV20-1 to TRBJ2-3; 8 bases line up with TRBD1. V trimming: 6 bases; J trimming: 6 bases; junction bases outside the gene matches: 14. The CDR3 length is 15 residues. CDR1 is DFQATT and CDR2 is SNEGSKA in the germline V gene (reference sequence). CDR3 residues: CSADADRDRWDTQYF. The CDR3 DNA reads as TGCAGTGCGGATGCGGACAGGGACCGCTGGGATACGCAGTATTTT.

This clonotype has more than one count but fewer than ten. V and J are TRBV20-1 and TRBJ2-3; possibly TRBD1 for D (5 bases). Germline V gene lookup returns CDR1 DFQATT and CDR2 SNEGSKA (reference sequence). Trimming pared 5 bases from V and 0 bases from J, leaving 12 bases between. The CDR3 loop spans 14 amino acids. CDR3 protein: CSAPIGASTDTQYF. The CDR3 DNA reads TGCAGTGCTCCCATAGGGGCTAGCACAGATACGCAGTATTTT.

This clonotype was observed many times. The CDR3: CASRPSEIYEQYV. The CDR3 bases are TGTGCCAGCAGGCCGTCAGAAATCTACGAGCAGTACGTC. The genes are TRBV28 and TRBJ2-7; D unclear. Germline CDR1 MDHEN, CDR2 SYDVKM. Trimming removed 6 bases from V and 3 bases from J, with 12 bases in between. The CDR3 is 13 residues long.